This TCR beta chain was identified during a study of T cell responses to AZD1222 COVID-19 vaccine. Study findings and constraints: Spike-specific TCR breadth and depth both grew after two AZD1222 doses. Baseline testing showed seropositivity in only five or six AZD1222 recipients.

Measured with immunoSEQ multiplex PCR; TCRdb has only the in-frame clones, and not every one. The table includes 150,000 or so clones, approximately 91% detected once. A remark on this clone: As yet, its antigen is unknown.

The sequenced sample was peripheral blood, obtained after recovery from COVID-19. This sequence was found in an adult who had recovered from COVID-19.

The CDR3 DNA follows: TGTGCCAGCAGTTTCGACAGAAACACTGAAGCTTTCTTT. This gives the protein CASSFDRNTEAFF. The chain recombines TRBV5-4 with TRBJ1-1, with D perhaps matching TRBD1 (5 bases). Germline lookup yields CDR1 SGHNT and CDR2 YYREEE (reference sequence). This CDR3 has 13 residues. With 5 bases removed from V and 2 bases from J, the gap between germline ends came to 10 bases.